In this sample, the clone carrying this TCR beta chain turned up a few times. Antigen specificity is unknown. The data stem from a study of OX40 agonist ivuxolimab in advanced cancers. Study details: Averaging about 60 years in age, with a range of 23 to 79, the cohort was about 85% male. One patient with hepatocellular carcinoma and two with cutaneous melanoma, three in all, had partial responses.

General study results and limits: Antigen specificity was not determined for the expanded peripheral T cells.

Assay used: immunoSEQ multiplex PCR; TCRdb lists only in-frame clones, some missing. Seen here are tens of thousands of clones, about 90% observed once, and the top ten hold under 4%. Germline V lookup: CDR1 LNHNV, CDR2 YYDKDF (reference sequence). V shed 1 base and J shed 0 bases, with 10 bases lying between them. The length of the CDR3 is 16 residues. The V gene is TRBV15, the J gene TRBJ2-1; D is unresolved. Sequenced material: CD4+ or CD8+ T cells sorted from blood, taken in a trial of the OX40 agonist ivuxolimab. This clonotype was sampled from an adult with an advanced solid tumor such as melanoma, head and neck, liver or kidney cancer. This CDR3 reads CATSRAVDSSYNEQFF. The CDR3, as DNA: TGTGCCACCAGCAGAGCGGTAGATAGCTCCTACAATGAGCAGTTCTTC.